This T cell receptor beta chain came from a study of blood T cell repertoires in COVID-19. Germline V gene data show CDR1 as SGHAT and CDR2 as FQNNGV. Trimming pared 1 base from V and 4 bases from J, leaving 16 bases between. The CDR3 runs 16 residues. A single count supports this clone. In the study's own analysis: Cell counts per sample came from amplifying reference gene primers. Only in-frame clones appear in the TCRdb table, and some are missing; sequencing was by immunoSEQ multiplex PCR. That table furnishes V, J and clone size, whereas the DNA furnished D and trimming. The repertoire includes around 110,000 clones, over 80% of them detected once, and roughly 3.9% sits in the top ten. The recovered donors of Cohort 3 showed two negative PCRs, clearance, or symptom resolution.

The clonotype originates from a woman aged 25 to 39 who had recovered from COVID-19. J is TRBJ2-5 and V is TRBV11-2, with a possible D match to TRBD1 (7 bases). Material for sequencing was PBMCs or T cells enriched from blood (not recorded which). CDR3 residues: CASSLGGTAKGETQYF. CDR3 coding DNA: TGTGCCAGCAGCTTAGGCGGGACAGCTAAAGGAGAGACCCAGTACTTC.